Each of the 21 T cell receptor beta chains below was sequenced from the same sample in a study of early T cells in non-severe SARS-CoV-2 infection. TCRdb recomputed calls from the 5' RACE reads with MiXCR, one row per CDR3 protein. The table records some 83,000 distinct CDR3 sequences, more than 9% of them present only once. This specimen was whole blood, taken at baseline. The receptors stem from an adult who was a healthcare worker with PCR-confirmed SARS-CoV-2 infection or an uninfected control (not recorded which).

This clonotype was observed at least ten times. The rearrangement links TRBV4-2 to TRBJ2-1; D ambiguous. V dropped 3 bases and J dropped 6 bases, with 6 bases sitting between them. Germline CDR1 and CDR2: LGHNA and YNFKEQ. CDR3 length: 12 amino acids. In nucleotides, the CDR3 is TGTGCCAGCAGCCACTGGGGCAATGAGCAGTTCTTC. As protein: CASSHWGNEQFF.

The chain combines TRBV20-1 with TRBJ1-1; D remains ambiguous. V was cut by 0 bases and J by 4 bases, with 15 bases left in between. Germline V gives CDR1 DFQATT, CDR2 SNEGSKA (reference sequence). The CDR3 is 15 amino acids. The CDR3 reads CSAREDAPIPTEAFF. DNA of the CDR3: TGCAGTGCTAGAGAGGACGCGCCTATCCCCACTGAAGCTTTCTTT.

The sample holds many counts of this clonotype. The chain carries TRBV20-1 and TRBJ1-5; D not resolved. Germline CDR1 DFQATT, CDR2 SNEGSKA (reference sequence). The V gene lost 0 bases and the J gene lost 5 bases, with 14 bases spanning the gap. The CDR3 consists of 15 residues. This CDR3 reads CSAREWGSRDQPQHF. The CDR3 coding sequence is TGCAGTGCTAGAGAATGGGGAAGTAGGGATCAGCCCCAGCATTTT.

This clonotype was observed a few times. The rearrangement uses TRBV11-2 and TRBJ1-4, with D uncertain. CDR3 length: 15 residues. Germline assignment: CDR1 SGHAT and CDR2 FQNNGV. V was shortened by 5 bases and J by 12 bases, with 22 bases between the two germline ends. CDR3 sequence reads: CASSASFTRGRELFF. In nucleotides, the CDR3 is TGTGCCAGCAGCGCCTCATTCACTCGAGGGAGAGAACTGTTTTTT.

The chain employs TRBV28 and TRBJ2-4, with 9 bases identical to TRBD2. The germline gives CDR1 MDHEN, CDR2 SYDVKM. This CDR3 has 19 residues. The ends lost 3 bases at V and 0 bases at J; junction bases unmatched: 12. The CDR3 region has the DNA TGTGCCAGCAGTTTCATGAGACTAGCGGAAATTCAAGCCAAAAACATTCAGTACTTC. Amino acid sequence: CASSFMRLAEIQAKNIQYF.

This clonotype was seen more than once but under ten times. This sequence joins TRBV28 and TRBJ1-4, with 7 bases lining up with TRBD1. V lost 5 bases, J lost 0 bases, and 9 bases stayed unmatched. The CDR3 runs 17 residues. The germline CDR1 and CDR2 sequences are MDHEN and SYDVKM. The CDR3 DNA is TGTGCCAGCAGTATGACAGGGCTCGGCGCAACTAATGAAAAACTGTTTTTT. Protein product: CASSMTGLGATNEKLFF.

The table lists this clonotype with many counts. The V call is TRBV28, the J call TRBJ1-2; D possibly corresponds to TRBD1 (5 bases). The CDR3 covers 15 residues. Germline values: CDR1 MDHEN, CDR2 SYDVKM. Trimming removed 6 bases at V and 7 bases at J, with 21 bases between. Here the CDR3 reads CASRLSLTGMGGYTF. As DNA, the CDR3 is TGTGCCAGCAGACTAAGCTTAACAGGCATGGGTGGCTACACCTTC.

The V gene is TRBV6-6, the J gene TRBJ2-1; D gene ambiguous. Trimming removed 7 bases from V and 7 bases from J, with 14 bases in between. CDR1 is MNHNY and CDR2 is SVGAGI in the germline V gene (reference sequence). The CDR3 length is 13 residues. DNA of the CDR3: TGTGCCAGCACCATACAAGGGTGGAATGAGCAGTTCTTC. It specifies CASTIQGWNEQFF.

This clonotype came up once. V gene TRBV20-1 combines with J gene TRBJ2-7, with 7 bases identical to TRBD2. Germline-derived CDR1 and CDR2 are DFQATT and SNEGSKA (reference sequence). The trim removed 0 bases at V and 6 bases at J, leaving 17 bases unmatched. CDR3 length equals 17 residues. Here the CDR3 reads CSARDPLSRRESREQYF. CDR3 sequence (DNA): TGCAGTGCTAGAGATCCCCTAAGCAGGCGGGAGTCCCGCGAGCAGTACTTC.

This clonotype occurred a few times. The chain is built from TRBV5-1 and TRBJ1-1; D perhaps matches TRBD1 (6 bases). Between the trimmed V and J ends, which lost 1 base and 1 base, there was a span of 8 bases. Germline assignment: CDR1 SGHRS and CDR2 YFSETQ. The CDR3 loop spans 14 amino acids. The CDR3 here is CASSLRGGNTEAFF. As DNA, the CDR3 is TGCGCCAGCAGCTTGAGAGGGGGGAACACTGAAGCTTTCTTT.

J is TRBJ1-4 and V is TRBV15; D perhaps matches TRBD1 (5 bases). Per germline, CDR1 LNHNV and CDR2 YYDKDF (reference sequence). Trimming took off 2 bases at V and 0 bases at J, with 7 bases between the two ends. CDR3 length equals 15 residues. CDR3: CATSRRQTTNEKLFF. CDR3 bases: TGTGCCACCAGCAGAAGACAGACAACTAATGAAAAACTGTTTTTT.

Points on this clonotype: A single base separates this from a much larger clone, so it may be a read error. The chain is built from TRBV11-2 and TRBJ1-3, with D uncertain. The CDR3 runs to 17 residues. Germline V gene data show CDR1 as SGHAT and CDR2 as FQNNGV. DNA for the CDR3: TGTGCCGGCAGCTCAACCTATGGAGGGAGCTCTGGAAACACCATATATTTT. It yields the protein CAGSSTYGGSSGNTIYF.

The rearrangement joins TRBV19 to TRBJ1-6; D is unresolved. V shed 1 base and J shed 6 bases, with 10 bases lying between them. CDR3 length: 15 residues. CDR1 and CDR2 from the germline V gene are LNHDA and SQIVND (reference sequence). This chain's CDR3 is CASSIAMAANSPLHF. In DNA, the CDR3 is TGTGCCAGTAGTATAGCGATGGCGGCTAATTCACCCCTCCACTTT.

This clonotype was seen only a few times. V and J are TRBV5-4 and TRBJ2-3; no reliable D call. Trimming left V 1 base short and J 2 bases short, with 5 bases between. Per the germline V gene, CDR1 is SGHNT and CDR2 is YYREEE (reference sequence). The CDR3 sequence is 13 residues long. CDR3 nucleotides: TGTGCCAGCAGCTTGATCTACACAGATACGCAGTATTTT. Amino acids: CASSLIYTDTQYF.

This clonotype has just a few counts. CDR3 in DNA: TGCAGTGCTAGAGCCCCAGCGGGGAACACAGATACGCAGTATTTT. Its protein product is CSARAPAGNTDTQYF. The J gene is TRBJ2-3, the V gene TRBV20-1; 7 bases align to TRBD2. V was clipped by 1 base and J by 2 bases; unmatched bases: 6. Germline V lookup: CDR1 DFQATT, CDR2 SNEGSKA (reference sequence). The CDR3 extends over 15 amino acids.

The sample holds a few counts of this clonotype. The chain combines TRBV20-1 with TRBJ2-3; D gene uncertain. V shed 6 bases and J shed 3 bases, with 4 bases lying between them. This CDR3 has 10 amino acids. CDR1 and CDR2 from the germline V gene are DFQATT and SNEGSKA (reference sequence). The chain's CDR3 is CSAWTDTQYF. CDR3 sequence (DNA): TGCAGTGCCTGGACAGATACGCAGTATTTT.

This chain joins TRBV29-1 and TRBJ2-1; D tentatively reads TRBD1 or TRBD2 (5 bases each). In germline, CDR1 is SQVTM, CDR2 ANQGSEA. The CDR3 runs 12 residues. V gave up 5 bases and J gave up 10 bases, with 15 bases separating them. The CDR3 protein is CSVTTEWDEQFF. In DNA form, the CDR3 reads TGCAGCGTTACGACGGAGTGGGACGAGCAGTTCTTC.

V usage is TRBV5-1 and J usage is TRBJ2-1, with D perhaps being TRBD1 or TRBD2 (5 bases each). Germline CDR1 reads SGHRS; CDR2 reads YFSETQ. This CDR3 contains 14 residues. V was pared by 4 bases and J by 5 bases, with 13 bases between. CDR3: CASSPGTSNNEQFF. Written as DNA, the CDR3 is TGCGCCAGCAGCCCTGGGACCAGCAACAATGAGCAGTTCTTC.

This clonotype has just a few counts. This chain links TRBV6-1 with TRBJ2-6, with D tentatively TRBD1 or TRBD2 (5 bases each). CDR3 length: 17 amino acids. CDR1 is MNHNS and CDR2 is SASEGT in the germline V gene. V lost 0 bases to trimming and J lost 0 bases, with 9 bases between them. The CDR3 DNA is TGTGCCAGCAGTGAAGCGCGAGGGGTCTCTGGGGCCAACGTCCTGACTTTC. It codes for CASSEARGVSGANVLTF.

This clonotype was found a few times. V and J are TRBV6-1 and TRBJ2-3, with D unclear. The CDR3 extends over 13 amino acids. In germline, CDR1 is MNHNS, CDR2 SASEGT. V shed 8 bases and J shed 4 bases, with 13 bases lying between them. Here the CDR3 DNA reads TGTGCCAGCCAGGAAGGATACGCAGATACGCAGTATTTT. Translation gives CASQEGYADTQYF.

This clonotype was seen more than once but under ten times. The chain employs TRBV6-6 and TRBJ2-4, with D uncertain. The germline V gene has CDR1 MNHNY and CDR2 SVGAGI (reference sequence). V was cut by 4 bases and J by 7 bases, with 14 bases left in between. The CDR3 length is 14 residues. The CDR3 nucleotides read TGTGCCAGCAGTTCGAACGGACCCACGAACATTCAGTACTTC. This encodes CASSSNGPTNIQYF.